Detailed here is one T cell receptor beta chain. These data come from a study of control samples from healthy donors and cancer patients. Assay used: immunoSEQ multiplex PCR; TCRdb lists only in-frame clones, some missing. The profile shows 75,000 to 100,000 clones, roughly four fifths of them singletons. The clonotype originates from a man aged 55 to 70 in good health. Sample: blood.

The CDR3 DNA sequence: TGTGCCAGCTCTAACGGGGGCCAAGAGACCCAGTACTTC. It specifies CASSNGGQETQYF. The chain uses TRBV7-3 and TRBJ2-5; D is perhaps TRBD2 (6 bases). The CDR3 spans 13 residues. Germline V lookup: CDR1 SGHTA, CDR2 FQGTGA. V gave up 8 bases and J gave up 1 base, with 11 bases separating them.